A selection of T cell receptor beta chains follows, all from one sample in a study of PD-L1 blockade in urothelial cancer. The method was immunoSEQ multiplex PCR; TCRdb's version includes in-frame clones alone and lacks a portion of them. The table lists under 95,000 clones, roughly 84% of them singletons. The sample consisted of PBMCs, taken around atezolizumab (anti-PD-L1) treatment. The source is a woman in her seventies with urothelial cancer. CDR3s include the opening cysteine and the closing phenylalanine or tryptophan. A D gene is named only where the DNA matches it firmly. Not all rows give a size; the values are once, few, many and, for expanded clones, a class.

TRBJ1-1 | - | TRBV5-6 | TRBD1 | TGTGCCAGCAGCGTGAGGGGGCGCGGGACGACCACTGAAGCTTTCTTT | CASSVRGRGTTTEAFF
TRBJ1-2 | - | TRBV4-1 | - | TGCGCCAGCAGCCAAGGAGAGGGGACTAGCTCGGGCTACACCTTC | CASSQGEGTSSGYTF
TRBJ2-7 | - | TRBV28 | - | TGTGCCAGCAGTCAACAGGGACCCTCCTACGAGCAGTACTTC | CASSQQGPSYEQYF
TRBJ2-7 | - | TRBV30 | - | TGTGCCGGGAGGGGGGGGACCGAGCAGTACTTC | CAGRGGTEQYF
TRBJ2-1 | - | TRBV18 | - | TGTGCCAGCTCACCGTCACTAGCAACCTACAATGAGCAGTTCTTC | CASSPSLATYNEQFF
TRBJ2-3 | - | TRBV5-4 | - | TGTGCCAGCAGCGGAGGATCACTAGGCCCAGATACGCAGTATTTT | CASSGGSLGPDTQYF
TRBJ1-3 | - | TRBV30 | - | TGTGCCTGGGGTAAAGTTGCGGCCTCTGGAAACACCATATATTTT | CAWGKVAASGNTIYF
TRBJ2-5 | - | TRBV13 | TRBD1 | TGTGCCAGCAGCTTTGTTGGGACAGGGTCTGAGGAGACCCAGTACTTC | CASSFVGTGSEETQYF
TRBJ2-1 | - | TRBV5-1 | TRBD2 | TGCGCCAGCAGCTTGGATTCTAGCGGGAGTGTCACTTACAATGAGCAGTTCTTC | CASSLDSSGSVTYNEQFF
TRBJ2-3 | - | TRBV11-2 | - | TGTGCCAGCAGCCCTCGTGGAGGGAGCACAGATACGCAGTATTTT | CASSPRGGSTDTQYF
TRBJ2-1 | - | TRBV15 | TRBD2 | TGTGCCACCAGCAGAGATCGTGGTGGGAGGGCCCAGTTCTTC | CATSRDRGGRAQFF
TRBJ1-1 | - | TRBV13 | TRBD1 | TGTGCCAGCAGCTTAACAGGGGCGAACACTGAAGCTTTCTTT | CASSLTGANTEAFF
TRBJ2-3 | - | TRBV5-1 | - | TGCGCCAGCAGCTCCGGTTATACGCAGTATTTT | CASSSGYTQYF
TRBJ2-1 | few | TRBV13 | - | TGTGCCAGCAGCCTAAGAGCTAGGAATGAGCAGTTCTTC | CASSLRARNEQFF
TRBJ2-1 | - | TRBV29-1 | TRBD2 | TGCAGCGTTGAAGGCTCTAGCGGGGGGTACAATGAGCAGTTCTTC | CSVEGSSGGYNEQFF
TRBJ2-1 | - | TRBV5-1 | TRBD2 | TGCGCCAGCACGATCGGGACTAGCGACCACAATGAGCAGTTCTTC | CASTIGTSDHNEQFF
TRBJ2-3 | - | TRBV7-2 | - | TGTGCCAGCAGCCCAAGGAGGGGGGGGCTTAGCACAGATACGCAGTATTTT | CASSPRRGGLSTDTQYF
TRBJ2-7 | - | TRBV7-9 | - | TGTGCCAGCAGCTTAGGGACAGACATGACCTACGAGCAGTACTTC | CASSLGTDMTYEQYF
TRBJ2-7 | - | TRBV6-1 | - | TGTGCCAGCAGTGAATGGAGGGGGCCGAGCGAGCAGTACTTC | CASSEWRGPSEQYF
TRBJ1-3 | - | TRBV6-1 | - | TGTGTCAGCAGTGAACGGTGGCAGCGGGGAAACACCATATATTTT | CVSSERWQRGNTIYF
TRBJ1-4 | - | TRBV9 | - | TGTGCCAGCAGCGTAGCTACCGCAACTAATGAAAAACTGTTTTTT | CASSVATATNEKLFF
TRBJ2-4 | - | TRBV5-1 | TRBD2 | TGCGCCAGCAGCCCGGAACTGGGCCTCGGGAGGGGAAACATTCAGTACTTC | CASSPELGLGRGNIQYF
TRBJ1-1 | - | TRBV5-1 | TRBD1 | TGCGCCAGCAGCGAGGGACAGCCCCGCTCTGGAGCTTTCTTT | CASSEGQPRSGAFF
TRBJ1-4 | - | TRBV6-6 | - | TGTGCCAGCAGTTACTCGTGGGTTCAGGGAGGAGAAAAACTGTTTTTT | CASSYSWVQGGEKLFF
TRBJ1-1 | - | TRBV4-3 | - | TGCGCCAGCAGCCAAGACCCGGGGATGAACACTGAAGCTTTCTTT | CASSQDPGMNTEAFF
TRBJ1-4 | - | TRBV4-1 | - | TGCGCCAGCAGCTACGGGACATGGAATGAAAAACTGTTTTTT | CASSYGTWNEKLFF
TRBJ1-2 | - | TRBV19 | TRBD1 | TGTGCCAGTAGTATAGCTAGTGGACAGGGACTTGGCTACACCTTC | CASSIASGQGLGYTF
TRBJ2-5 | - | TRBV5-1 | TRBD2 | TGCGCCAGCAGCTTTCGCGGGGGACTGACTCAAGAGACCCAGTACTTC | CASSFRGGLTQETQYF
TRBJ1-4 | - | TRBV6-1 | TRBD1 | TGTGCCAGCAGGGGGGGACAGGTCGGAGCTGAAAAACTGTTTTTT | CASRGGQVGAEKLFF
TRBJ2-7 | - | TRBV9 | TRBD1 | TGTGCCAGCAGCAAGGGACAGGGAAATTTTTACGAGCAGTACTTC | CASSKGQGNFYEQYF
TRBJ1-2 | - | TRBV6-6 | - | TGTGCCAGCAGGAGAGACAGGCAGATTTATGGCTACACCTTC | CASRRDRQIYGYTF
TRBJ1-5 | - | TRBV7-2 | TRBD1 | TGTGCCAGCAGCTTAGGGACAGGGGTGAATCAGCCCCAGCATTTT | CASSLGTGVNQPQHF
TRBJ2-2 | - | TRBV29-1 | TRBD1 | TGCAGCGTTGACAGGGGGCTGAGCGGGGAGCTGTTTTTT | CSVDRGLSGELFF
TRBJ2-6 | - | TRBV4-1 | - | TGCGCCAGCAGCCAAGATCGGCAGGCCTCTGGGGCCAACGTCCTGACTTTC | CASSQDRQASGANVLTF
TRBJ2-2 | - | TRBV11-3 | - | TGTGCCAGCAGCTTAGGAGGGGGGGCCGGGGAGCTGTTTTTT | CASSLGGGAGELFF
TRBJ1-1 | - | TRBV30 | - | TGTGCCTGGAGTGCCCGCACTGAAGCTTTCTTT | CAWSARTEAFF
TRBJ1-5 | few | TRBV6-6 | - | TGTGCCAGCAGTTGGGGGGGAAACAATCAGCCCCAGCATTTT | CASSWGGNNQPQHF
TRBJ2-1 | - | TRBV11-3 | - | TGTGCCAGCAGCTTACTAGAGGGTGAGCAGTTCTTC | CASSLLEGEQFF
TRBJ1-3 | once | TRBV30 | - | TGTGCCTGGAGCAGGACTAGCGGGACTGGAAACACCATATATTTT | CAWSRTSGTGNTIYF
TRBJ2-4 | - | TRBV19 | TRBD1 | TGTGCCAGTAGTACACTCACAGGGGGCACTGCCGGAAACATTCAGTACTTC | CASSTLTGGTAGNIQYF
TRBJ2-7 | few | TRBV6-1 | TRBD1 | TGTGCCAGCAATACAGGGGGCGGACGCTACGAGCAGTACTTC | CASNTGGGRYEQYF
TRBJ2-2 | - | TRBV11-3 | TRBD1 | TGTGCCAGCAGCCTAAGGACAGGGGGCACGGAGCTGTTTTTT | CASSLRTGGTELFF
TRBJ1-1 | - | TRBV30 | - | TGTGCCTGGAGTGTACTGGACAGCCTGAACACTGAAGCTTTCTTT | CAWSVLDSLNTEAFF
TRBJ2-7 | - | TRBV30 | TRBD1 | TGTGCCTGGAGCGACGTAGGGGGCAGGAGCTCCTACGAGCAGTACTTC | CAWSDVGGRSSYEQYF
TRBJ1-1 | - | TRBV19 | - | TGTGCCAGTAGTACGAACCAGGGCTCAGCTTTCTTT | CASSTNQGSAFF
TRBJ2-7 | - | TRBV5-1 | - | TGCGCCAGCAGCTTAGGGGGGGGGTCGTACGAGCAGTACTTC | CASSLGGGSYEQYF
TRBJ2-1 | - | TRBV5-5 | TRBD1 | TGTGCCAGCAGCTTAGGGACAGGGATTCATGAGCAGTTCTTC | CASSLGTGIHEQFF
TRBJ1-2 | - | TRBV19 | TRBD1 | TGTGCCAGTAGTAGCCCCCGGGACAGTTTCTATGGCTACACCTTC | CASSSPRDSFYGYTF